The present T cell receptor (beta chain) was sequenced within a study of blood T cell repertoires in COVID-19. Study context: The samples span acute and convalescent COVID-19 from the United States, Italy and Spain.

This clone ranks as medium-sized. Here immunoSEQ multiplex PCR was the method, and the copy in TCRdb shows in-frame clones only, minus some. The profile shows under 200,000 clones, about 85% of them singletons. The ends lost 5 bases at V and 8 bases at J; junction bases unmatched: 4. CDR3 size: 13 residues. Germline assignment: CDR1 SGHNT and CDR2 YYREEE (reference sequence). Sequences were obtained from peripheral blood. The source is a man aged 60 to 75 with active or convalescent COVID-19. This chain joins TRBV5-4 and TRBJ1-6, with 7 nucleotides matching TRBD1. CDR3 loop: CASRDRADSPLHF. In DNA, the CDR3 is TGTGCCAGCAGAGACAGGGCGGATTCACCCCTCCACTTT.